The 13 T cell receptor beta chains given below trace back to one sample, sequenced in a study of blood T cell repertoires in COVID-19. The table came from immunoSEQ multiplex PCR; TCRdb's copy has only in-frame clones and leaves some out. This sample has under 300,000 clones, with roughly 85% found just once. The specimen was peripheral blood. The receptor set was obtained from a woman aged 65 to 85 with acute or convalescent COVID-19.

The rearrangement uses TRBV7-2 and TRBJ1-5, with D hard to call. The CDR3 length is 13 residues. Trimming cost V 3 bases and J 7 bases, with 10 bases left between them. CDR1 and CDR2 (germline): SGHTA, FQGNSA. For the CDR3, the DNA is TGTGCCAGCAGCTTTCAGTTAAACCAGCCCCAGCATTTT. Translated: CASSFQLNQPQHF.

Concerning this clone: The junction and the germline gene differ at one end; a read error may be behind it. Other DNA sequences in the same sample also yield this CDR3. CDR3 in DNA: TGTGCCAGCCGTTGGTCGGGGAAACAGCCCCAACATTTT. Translated: CASRWSGKQPQHF. The chain couples TRBV6-5 to TRBJ1-5, with no clear D. CDR1 and CDR2 from the germline V gene are MNHEY and SVGAGI. This CDR3 comprises 13 residues.

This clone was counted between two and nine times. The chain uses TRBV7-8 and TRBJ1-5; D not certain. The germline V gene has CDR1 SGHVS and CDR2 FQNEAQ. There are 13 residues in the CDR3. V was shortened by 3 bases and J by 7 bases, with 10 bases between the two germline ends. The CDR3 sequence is CASSFEKRQPQHF. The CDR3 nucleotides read TGTGCCAGCAGCTTTGAGAAGAGACAGCCCCAGCATTTT.

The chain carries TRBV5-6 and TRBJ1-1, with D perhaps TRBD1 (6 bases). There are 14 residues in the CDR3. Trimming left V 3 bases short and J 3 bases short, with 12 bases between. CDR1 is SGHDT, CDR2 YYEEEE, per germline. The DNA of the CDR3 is TGTGCCAGCAGCTACAAAAACAGGGACACTGAAGCTTTCTTT. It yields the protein CASSYKNRDTEAFF.

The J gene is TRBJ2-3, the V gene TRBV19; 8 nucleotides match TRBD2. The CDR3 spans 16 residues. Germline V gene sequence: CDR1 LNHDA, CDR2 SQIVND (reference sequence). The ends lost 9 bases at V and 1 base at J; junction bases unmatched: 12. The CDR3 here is CASAPGGSGGTDTQYF. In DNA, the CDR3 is TGTGCCAGCGCTCCGGGGGGTAGCGGGGGCACAGATACGCAGTATTTT.

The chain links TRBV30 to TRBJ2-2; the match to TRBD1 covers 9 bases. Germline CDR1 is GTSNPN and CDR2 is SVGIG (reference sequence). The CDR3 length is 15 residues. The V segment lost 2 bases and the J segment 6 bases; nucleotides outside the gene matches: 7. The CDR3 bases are TGTGCCTGGAGTACGGGACAGGGAGATTCCGGGGAGCTGTTTTTT. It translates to CAWSTGQGDSGELFF.

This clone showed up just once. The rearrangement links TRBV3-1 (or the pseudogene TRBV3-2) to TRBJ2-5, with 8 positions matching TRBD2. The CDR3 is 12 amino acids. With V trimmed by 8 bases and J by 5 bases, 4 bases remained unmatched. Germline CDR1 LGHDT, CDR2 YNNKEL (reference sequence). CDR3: CASRGGHETQYF. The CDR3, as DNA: TGTGCCAGCCGGGGGGGCCATGAGACCCAGTACTTC.

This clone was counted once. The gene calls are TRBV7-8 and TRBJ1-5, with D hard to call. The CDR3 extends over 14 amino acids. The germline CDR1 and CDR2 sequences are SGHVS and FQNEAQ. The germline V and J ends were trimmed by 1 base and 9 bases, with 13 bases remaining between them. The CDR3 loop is CASSLESVGGPQHF. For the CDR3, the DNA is TGTGCCAGCAGCTTAGAGAGCGTCGGAGGGCCCCAGCATTTT.

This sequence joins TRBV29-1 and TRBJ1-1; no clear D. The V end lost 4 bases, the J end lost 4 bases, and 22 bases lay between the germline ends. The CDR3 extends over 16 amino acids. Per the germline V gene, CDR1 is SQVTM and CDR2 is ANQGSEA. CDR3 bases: TGCAGCGTTGTTTCCGGCCTCGGGTACGAGGGCACTGAAGCTTTCTTT. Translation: CSVVSGLGYEGTEAFF.

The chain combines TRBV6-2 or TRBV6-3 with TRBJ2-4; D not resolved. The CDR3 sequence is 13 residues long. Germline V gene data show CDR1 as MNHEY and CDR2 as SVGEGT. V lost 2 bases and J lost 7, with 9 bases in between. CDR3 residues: CASSYTAGNIQYF. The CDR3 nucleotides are TGTGCCAGCAGTTACACGGCCGGGAACATTCAGTACTTC.

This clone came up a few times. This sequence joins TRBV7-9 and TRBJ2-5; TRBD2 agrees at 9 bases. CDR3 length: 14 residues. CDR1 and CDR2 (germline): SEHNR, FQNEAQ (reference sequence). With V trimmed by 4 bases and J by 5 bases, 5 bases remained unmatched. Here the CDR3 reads CASSWASGAETQYF. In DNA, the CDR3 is TGTGCCAGCAGCTGGGCTAGCGGGGCTGAGACCCAGTACTTC.

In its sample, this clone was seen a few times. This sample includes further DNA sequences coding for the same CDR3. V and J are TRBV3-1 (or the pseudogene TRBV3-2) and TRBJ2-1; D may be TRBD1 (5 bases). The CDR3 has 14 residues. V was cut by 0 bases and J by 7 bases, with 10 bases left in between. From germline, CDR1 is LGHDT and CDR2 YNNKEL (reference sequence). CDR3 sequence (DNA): TGTGCCAGCAGCCAAGAGGGGCCAGGGAATGAGCAGTTCTTC. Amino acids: CASSQEGPGNEQFF.

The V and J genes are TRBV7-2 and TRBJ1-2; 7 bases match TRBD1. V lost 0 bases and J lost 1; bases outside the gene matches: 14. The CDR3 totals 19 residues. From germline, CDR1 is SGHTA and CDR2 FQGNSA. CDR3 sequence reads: CASSLALRAGGTVNYGYTF. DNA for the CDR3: TGTGCCAGCAGCTTAGCGCTCAGGGCAGGGGGAACGGTTAACTATGGCTACACCTTC.